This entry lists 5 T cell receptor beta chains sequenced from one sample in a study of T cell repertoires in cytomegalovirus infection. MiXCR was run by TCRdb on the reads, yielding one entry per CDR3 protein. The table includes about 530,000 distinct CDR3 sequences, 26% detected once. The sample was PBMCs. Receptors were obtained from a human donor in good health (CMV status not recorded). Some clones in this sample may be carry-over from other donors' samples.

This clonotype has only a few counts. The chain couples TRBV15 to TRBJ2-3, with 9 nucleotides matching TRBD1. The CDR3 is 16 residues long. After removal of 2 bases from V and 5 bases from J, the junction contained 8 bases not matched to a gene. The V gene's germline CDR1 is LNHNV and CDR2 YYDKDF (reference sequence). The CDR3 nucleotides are TGTGCCACCAGCAGAAAGGGGGACAGGGCTGTAGATACGCAGTATTTT. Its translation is CATSRKGDRAVDTQYF.

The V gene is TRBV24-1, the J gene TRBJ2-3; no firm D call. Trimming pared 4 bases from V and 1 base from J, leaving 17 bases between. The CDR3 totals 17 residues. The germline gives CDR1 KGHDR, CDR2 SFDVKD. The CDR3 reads CATSEATPILRTDTQYF. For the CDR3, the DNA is TGTGCCACCAGTGAGGCGACACCTATCCTTCGCACAGATACGCAGTATTTT.

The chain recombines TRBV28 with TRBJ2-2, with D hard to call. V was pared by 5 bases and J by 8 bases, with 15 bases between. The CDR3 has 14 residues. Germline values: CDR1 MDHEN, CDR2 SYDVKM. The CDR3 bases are TGTGCCAGCAGTGTGCCGGGTCCCGGGGGGGAGCTGTTTTTT. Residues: CASSVPGPGGELFF. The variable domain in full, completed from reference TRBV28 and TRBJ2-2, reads DVKVTQSSRYLVKRTGEKVFLECVQDMDHENMFWYRQDPGLGLRLIYFSYDVKMKEKGDIPEGYSVSREKKERFSLILESASTNQTSMYLCASSVPGPGGELFFGEGSRLTVL.

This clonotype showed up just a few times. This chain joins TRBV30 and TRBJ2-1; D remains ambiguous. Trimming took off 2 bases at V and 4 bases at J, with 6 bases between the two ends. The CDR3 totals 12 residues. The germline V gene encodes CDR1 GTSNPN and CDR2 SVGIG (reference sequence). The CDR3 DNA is TGTGCCTGGAGTCCACAATACAATGAGCAGTTCTTC. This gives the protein CAWSPQYNEQFF.

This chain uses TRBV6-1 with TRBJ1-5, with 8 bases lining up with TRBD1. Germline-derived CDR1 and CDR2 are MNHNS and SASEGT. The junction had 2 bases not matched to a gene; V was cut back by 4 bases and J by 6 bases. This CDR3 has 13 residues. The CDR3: CASSGQGSQPQHF. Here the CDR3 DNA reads TGTGCCAGCAGTGGACAGGGGTCTCAGCCCCAGCATTTT.